A single sample is the source of the 11 T cell receptor beta chains below, sequenced in a study of T cells after yellow fever vaccination. Using its own MiXCR run on the 5' RACE reads, TCRdb lists one record per CDR3 protein. Here the sample spans hundreds of thousands of distinct CDR3 sequences, about 17% being singletons. The sample was PBMCs, taken before the yellow fever booster vaccination. The receptors originated from a man between 18 and 35 years old who received the YFV17D yellow fever vaccine.

The rearrangement joins TRBV20-1 to TRBJ2-7, with 7 nucleotides matching TRBD2. Germline V CDR1 and CDR2: DFQATT, SNEGSKA (reference sequence). The CDR3 has 16 residues. Trimming at V came to 6 bases and at J to 6 bases, leaving 20 bases not matched to a gene. Written as DNA, the CDR3 is TGCAGTGCCCCGGCGCGGGCTAGCGGCCCGAAGGGCGAGCAGTACTTC. Translated: CSAPARASGPKGEQYF.

The rearrangement links TRBV7-9 to TRBJ2-1; D is ambiguous. The CDR3 runs 15 residues. Germline V gene sequence: CDR1 SEHNR, CDR2 FQNEAQ (reference sequence). The V end was cut by 8 bases, the J end by 2 bases, with 16 bases between. The CDR3 nucleotides are TGTGCCAGCGAAAAGCTGGCAAGTCCCTACAATGAGCAGTTCTTC. This gives the protein CASEKLASPYNEQFF.

The chain joins TRBV7-9 to TRBJ1-2; D not certain. Germline values: CDR1 SEHNR, CDR2 FQNEAQ (reference sequence). Deletions cut 7 bases from V and 12 bases from J, with 21 bases between. This CDR3 has 13 residues. CDR3 coding DNA: TGTGCCAGCACCCTCGCCGGCAGTAAAGGCAACACCTTC. Its protein product is CASTLAGSKGNTF.

This clonotype was observed a few times. The chain is built from TRBV6-5 and TRBJ1-2; D is perhaps TRBD1 (5 bases). V lost 0 bases to trimming and J lost 6 bases, with 14 bases between them. Germline values: CDR1 MNHEY, CDR2 SVGAGI. The CDR3 is 15 amino acids. The CDR3 DNA sequence: TGTGCCAGCAGTTACTCGAGGCCAGGGAAAGATGGCTACACCTTC. Encoded protein: CASSYSRPGKDGYTF.

The chain employs TRBV7-6 and TRBJ1-4; D might be TRBD1 (5 bases). The germline V and J ends were trimmed by 0 bases and 8 bases, with 16 bases remaining between them. Per the germline V gene, CDR1 is SGHVS and CDR2 is FNYEAQ. This CDR3 has 16 residues. In DNA, the CDR3 is TGTGCCAGCAGCTTAGCGTTTCGGGGCGCGGGGGAAAAACTGTTTTTT. Protein product: CASSLAFRGAGEKLFF.

This clonotype was observed a few times. The rearrangement joins TRBV7-9 to TRBJ1-1, with 8 bases fitting TRBD1. The V gene end was trimmed by 1 base and the J gene end by 7 bases; junction bases not matched to a gene: 2. This CDR3 is 13 amino acids long. CDR1 and CDR2 from the germline V gene are SEHNR and FQNEAQ (reference sequence). The CDR3 sequence is CASSLGQGLEAFF. The CDR3 DNA reads TGTGCCAGCAGCTTAGGACAGGGGCTTGAAGCTTTCTTT.

This clonotype was picked up a small number of times. The chain carries TRBV12-3 or TRBV12-4 and TRBJ2-1, with TRBD2 matching over 13 bases. The CDR3 is 14 residues long. Losses at the gene ends were 6 bases for V and 7 bases for J; bases not matched to a gene: 3. The CDR3 reads CASRTSGGSNEQFF. CDR3 sequence (DNA): TGTGCCAGCAGGACTAGCGGGGGGAGTAATGAGCAGTTCTTC.

The chain uses TRBV2 and TRBJ2-1; 8 bases agree with TRBD2. The CDR3 sequence is 13 residues long. V shed 7 bases and J 4 bases; nucleotides not matched to a gene: 3. Germline V gene lookup returns CDR1 SNHLY and CDR2 FYNNEI. The CDR3, as DNA: TGTGCCAGCACAGCGGGGGTATACAATGAGCAGTTCTTC. Protein: CASTAGVYNEQFF.

This chain uses TRBV11-3 with TRBJ2-5; D possibly corresponds to TRBD2 (5 bases). This CDR3 spans 14 amino acids. From germline, CDR1 is SGHNT and CDR2 YENEEA. V lost 3 bases and J lost 5, with 13 bases in between. The CDR3 sequence: CASSFGRVVETQYF. DNA of the CDR3: TGTGCCAGCAGCTTTGGGCGGGTCGTGGAGACCCAGTACTTC.

The chain uses TRBV7-9 and TRBJ1-2, with a possible D match to TRBD1 (6 bases). Germline V CDR1 and CDR2: SEHNR, FQNEAQ (reference sequence). The CDR3 consists of 15 residues. Trimming took off 4 bases at V and 1 base at J, with 13 bases between the two ends. The CDR3 region is CASSSWDNLNYGYTF. CDR3 DNA sequence: TGTGCCAGCAGCTCCTGGGACAACCTTAACTATGGCTACACCTTC.

This clonotype has more than one count but fewer than ten. The genes are TRBV28 and TRBJ1-5; no clear D gene. Trimming pared 1 base from V and 9 bases from J, leaving 4 bases between. This CDR3 contains 11 residues. Germline CDR1 is MDHEN and CDR2 is SYDVKM. CDR3 in DNA: TGTGCCAGCAGTTTATCACGGCCCCAGCATTTT. This translates into CASSLSRPQHF.